This TCR beta chain appears in the sequencing data of a study of regulatory T cells in long-lasting Graves disease. Time point indicated: newly diagnosed GD, antithyroid drugs for less than 3 months. From PBMCs, RNA was extracted and then used to make the TCR library. Clinicians diagnosed Graves' disease using American Thyroid Association guidelines. This clonotype was counted at least ten times. No antigen is known for it. V shed 4 bases and J shed 3 bases, with 15 bases lying between them. CDR3 length: 15 residues. In germline, CDR1 is LGHDT, CDR2 YNNKEL (reference sequence). TCR beta libraries were built with iRepertoire HTBI primers and Arm-PCR of CDR3 regions. TCRdb re-called the multiplex PCR reads through MiXCR, storing one row per CDR3 protein. The table shows 350,000 to 450,000 distinct CDR3 sequences, with about 15% occurring only once. Overall study findings and caveats: The study found TRBV28, TRBJ1-2 and TRBJ2-5 favored in persistent disease.

Another study also made use of these data, one on T cells in Graves' hyperthyroidism and ophthalmopathy. That work states: Most thyroid clonotypes expanded above 0.001 were also detected in blood.

The chain has TRBV3-1 and TRBJ2-5; perhaps TRBD2 as D (5 bases). Here the sequenced sample was peripheral blood mononuclear cells (PBMCs), taken at new diagnosis, from a patient treated with antithyroid drugs. The receptor was derived from a woman aged 40 to 50 with Graves disease. This CDR3 is CASSRIGSSKETQYF. CDR3 bases: TGTGCCAGCAGCCGTATTGGGAGTAGCAAAGAGACCCAGTACTTC.